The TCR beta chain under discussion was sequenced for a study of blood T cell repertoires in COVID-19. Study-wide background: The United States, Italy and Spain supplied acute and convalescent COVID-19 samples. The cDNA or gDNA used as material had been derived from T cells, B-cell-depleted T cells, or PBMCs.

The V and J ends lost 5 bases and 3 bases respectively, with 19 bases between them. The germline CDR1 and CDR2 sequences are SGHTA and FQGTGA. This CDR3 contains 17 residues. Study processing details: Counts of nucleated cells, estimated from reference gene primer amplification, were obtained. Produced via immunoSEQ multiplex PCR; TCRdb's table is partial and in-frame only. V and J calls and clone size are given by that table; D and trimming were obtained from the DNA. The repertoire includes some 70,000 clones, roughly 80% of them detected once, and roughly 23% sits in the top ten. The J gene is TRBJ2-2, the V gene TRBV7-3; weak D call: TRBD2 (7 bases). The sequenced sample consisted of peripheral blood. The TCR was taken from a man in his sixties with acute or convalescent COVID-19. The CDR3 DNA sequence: TGTGCCAGCAGCCTCAACGTGGCGGGGGCGGACACCGGGGAGCTGTTTTTT. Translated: CASSLNVAGADTGELFF.